This TCR beta chain was recorded in a study of T cell responses to AZD1222 COVID-19 vaccine. Study-wide points: Nearly half of unique spike-specific TCRs reportedly avoided B.1.351 and B.1.1.7 mutated regions. Spike-specific TCR breadth and depth rose after two AZD1222 doses. Females made up more of the donors, who were largely white British, and clonal diversity may have come out too low. Among those given AZD1222, only five or six were seropositive at baseline.

CDR1 is SGHTS, CDR2 YDEGEE, per germline. This CDR3 contains 13 residues. V was shortened by 4 bases and J by 6 bases, with 13 bases between the two germline ends. Turning to this clone: Its specificity is unknown.

Measured with immunoSEQ multiplex PCR; TCRdb has only the in-frame clones, and not every one. Among under 170,000 clones listed, about 95% were seen once. The clonotype was recovered from an adult in good health. The V and J genes are TRBV5-8 and TRBJ1-2, with a possible D match to TRBD1 (5 bases). The source was peripheral blood, collected on day 0 of AZD1222 vaccination. This CDR3 reads CASSPEGFNGYTF. CDR3 nucleotides: TGTGCCAGCAGCCCCGAGGGGTTCAATGGCTACACCTTC.